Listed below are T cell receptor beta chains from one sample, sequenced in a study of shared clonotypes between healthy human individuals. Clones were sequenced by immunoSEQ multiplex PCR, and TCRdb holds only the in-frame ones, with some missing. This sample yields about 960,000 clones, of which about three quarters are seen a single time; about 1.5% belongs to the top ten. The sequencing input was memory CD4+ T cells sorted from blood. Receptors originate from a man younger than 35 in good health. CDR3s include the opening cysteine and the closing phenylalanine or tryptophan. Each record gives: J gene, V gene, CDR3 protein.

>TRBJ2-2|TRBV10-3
CAMALGHRNTGELFF
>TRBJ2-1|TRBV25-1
CASSTPTGYNEQFF
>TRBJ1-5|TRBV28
CASTSRIVINQPQHF
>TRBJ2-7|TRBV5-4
CANRTSGGTSYEQYF
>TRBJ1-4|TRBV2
CASSELGQGARATNEKLFF
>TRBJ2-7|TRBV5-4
CASSLGGYSYEQYF
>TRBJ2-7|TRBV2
CASSVVSGRALYEQYF
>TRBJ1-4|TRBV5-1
CASSSRTNEKLFF
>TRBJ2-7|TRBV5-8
CASSSPGISYEQYF
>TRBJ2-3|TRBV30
CAWSLEIGTDTQYF
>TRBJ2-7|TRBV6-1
CASSELASGRHEQYF